This TCR beta chain was recorded in a study of T cells in Graves' hyperthyroidism and ophthalmopathy. Template material for amplifying TCR beta CDR3 regions consisted of RNA transcripts. When the TCR CDR3 underwent first-round RT-PCR, the HTBI primer set was used. Each CDR3 protein is one row after TCRdb ran MiXCR on the multiplex PCR reads. This table has around 580,000 distinct CDR3 sequences, just over 45% appearing once. The V gene end was trimmed by 5 bases and the J gene end by 7 bases; junction bases not matched to a gene: 9. CDR1 is SGHVS, CDR2 FNYEAQ, per germline. This CDR3 has 15 amino acids. General study points: Most thyroid clonotypes that were expanded above 0.001 also turned up in blood.

On this clonotype: What it recognizes is unknown.

V is TRBV7-6 and J is TRBJ2-5, with 11 bases identical to TRBD2. The TCR was taken from a woman under 30 with Graves' hyperthyroidism. The sample comprised peripheral blood or thyroid tissue (not recorded which). The chain's CDR3 is CASSPRLAGKSTQYF. The CDR3 DNA is TGTGCCAGCAGCCCGCGACTAGCGGGAAAGTCGACCCAGTACTTC. The full variable domain, rest sourced from reference TRBV7-6 and TRBJ2-5, is GAGVSQSPRYKVTKRGQDVALRCDPISGHVSLYWYRQALGQGPEFLTYFNYEAQQDKSGLPNDRFSAERPEGSISTLTIQRTEQRDSAMYRCASSPRLAGKSTQYFGPGTRLLVL.